The 10 T cell receptor beta chains presented below share a single source sample, sequenced in a study of OX40 agonist ivuxolimab in advanced cancers. Assay used: immunoSEQ multiplex PCR; TCRdb lists only in-frame clones, some missing. The sample yields 83,000 or so clones, about 88% seen once. This material consisted of CD4+ or CD8+ T cells sorted from blood, taken in a trial of the OX40 agonist ivuxolimab. The receptors shown here come from an adult with an advanced solid tumor such as melanoma, head and neck, liver or kidney cancer.

V and J are TRBV19 and TRBJ1-6, with 7 bases lining up with TRBD1. The CDR3 spans 15 residues. CDR1 LNHDA and CDR2 SQIVND come from the germline V gene (reference sequence). Trimming removed 9 bases from V and 6 bases from J; junction bases left unmatched: 11. As DNA, the CDR3 is TGTGCCAGCAAACCGGACAGGACGCTTAATTCACCCCTCCACTTT. This gives the protein CASKPDRTLNSPLHF.

The V and J genes are TRBV21-1 and TRBJ1-2. TRBV21-1 is designated a pseudogene. This CDR3 is built from 12 residues. DNA of the CDR3: TGTGCCAGCAGCACGAGACGAATCGGCTACACCTTC. Translating it yields CASSTRRIGYTF.

The V and J genes are TRBV7-6 and TRBJ2-2; 10 nucleotides match TRBD2. The CDR3 runs to 15 residues. CDR1 is SGHVS and CDR2 is FNYEAQ in the germline V gene. V trimming: 5 bases; J trimming: 6 bases; junction bases outside the gene matches: 6. This CDR3 reads CASSRTSGVSGELFF. Here the CDR3 DNA reads TGTGCCAGCAGCCGGACTAGCGGTGTATCCGGGGAGCTGTTTTTT.

The genes are TRBV5-1 and TRBJ1-2, with 9 bases aligning to TRBD1. Germline V gene data show CDR1 as SGHRS and CDR2 as YFSETQ. Trimming took 0 bases from V and 1 from J; bases not matched to a gene: 7. The CDR3 has 17 amino acids. Here the CDR3 reads CASSLARTGANNYGYTF. DNA of the CDR3: TGCGCCAGCAGCTTGGCCAGGACAGGGGCAAATAACTATGGCTACACCTTC.

The genes are TRBV6-1 and TRBJ2-7; D ambiguous. The germline V gene encodes CDR1 MNHNS and CDR2 SASEGT. The CDR3 has 12 amino acids. V was shortened by 5 bases and J by 2 bases, with 7 bases between the two germline ends. This CDR3 reads CASSPQPYEQYF. The CDR3 DNA is TGTGCCAGCAGTCCACAGCCCTACGAGCAGTACTTC.

The chain links TRBV7-2 to TRBJ2-3; D is tentatively TRBD1 or TRBD2 (5 bases each). Trimming removed 2 bases at V and 6 bases at J, with 15 bases between. CDR1 SGHTA and CDR2 FQGNSA come from the germline V gene. The CDR3 consists of 15 residues. The DNA for the CDR3 is TGTGCCAGCAGCTTAAATGGGGGTCCTCGGGATACGCAGTATTTT. Amino acids: CASSLNGGPRDTQYF.

The chain uses TRBV4-1 and TRBJ1-6; D is undetermined. V was pared by 0 bases and J by 9 bases, with 9 bases between. The germline V gene has CDR1 MGHRA and CDR2 YSYEKL. The CDR3 covers 14 residues. CDR3 nucleotides: TGCGCCAGCAGCCAAGACCGCGTTGGTTCACCCCTCCACTTT. It translates to CASSQDRVGSPLHF.

The chain links TRBV6-6 to TRBJ2-3; a possible D gene is TRBD2 (6 bases). Per the germline V gene, CDR1 is MNHNY and CDR2 is SVGAGI (reference sequence). The length of the CDR3 is 13 residues. V was trimmed by 6 bases and J by 1 base, leaving 8 bases between them. The CDR3 nucleotides read TGTGCCAGCAGCCCGGGGGGCACAGATACGCAGTATTTT. It codes for CASSPGGTDTQYF.

As concerns this clone: Within the sample, other DNA sequences also encode this same CDR3. This chain links TRBV19 with TRBJ2-7; 9 bases fit TRBD1. The germline gives CDR1 LNHDA, CDR2 SQIVND (reference sequence). The junction had 2 bases not matched to a gene; V was cut back by 3 bases and J by 5 bases. CDR3 length: 13 residues. CDR3 in DNA: TGTGCCAGTAGTATCGGACAGGGGAACGAGCAGTACTTC. This sequence encodes CASSIGQGNEQYF.

The rearrangement joins TRBV13 to TRBJ2-1; 10 nucleotides match TRBD2. The CDR3 is 18 amino acids. From germline, CDR1 is PRHDT and CDR2 FYEKMQ (reference sequence). Trimming at V came to 5 bases and at J to 2 bases, leaving 12 bases not matched to a gene. CDR3 nucleotides: TGTGCCAGCAGCCACGCTCCCAACAGCGGGGGGGCCTACAATGAGCAGTTCTTC. The encoded protein is CASSHAPNSGGAYNEQFF.